Presented here are 2 T cell receptor beta chains from one specimen sequenced in a study of a mutant IDH1 vaccine in newly diagnosed glioma (dated by TCRdb to 2020 to 2022). The time point label on this specimen signifies: week 35, safety follow-up. Every vaccine dose consisted of 300 ug of a 20-mer mutant IDH1 peptide in Montanide, administered subcutaneously together with topical imiquimod. The protocol used for the library was the immunoSEQ multiplex PCR assay. The clones in this table, taken by TCRdb from immuneACCESS, are in-frame only. Not every clone is retained; where verified, under half of the shortfall comes from an unresolved V gene, and the cause of the rest is unknown. Counted in this sample were around 44,000 clones; more than 65% of them appeared once. The ten largest clones add up to over 6.5% of the sample. These receptors' antigens are unknown. The sample was PBMCs, taken from a glioma patient whose treatment included an IDH1 peptide vaccine. These TCRs come from a man aged 40-50 years with glioma.

In this sample, this clone turned up a few times. The chain recombines TRBV6-5 with TRBJ1-4; 9 bases align to TRBD1. Germline CDR1 is MNHEY and CDR2 is SVGAGI. This CDR3 comprises 15 residues. The J segment lost 5 bases and the V segment lost 2 bases, leaving 3 bases of the junction unmatched. As DNA, the CDR3 is TGTGCCAGCAGTTACGGGGACAGGGAGAATGAAAAACTGTTTTTT. Residues: CASSYGDRENEKLFF.

This chain connects TRBV4-1 to TRBJ2-7; 11 bases line up with TRBD1. Germline V lookup: CDR1 MGHRA, CDR2 YSYEKL. CDR3 size: 15 residues. J was trimmed by 3 bases and V by 3 bases; bases with no gene match: 4. CDR3: CASSQPGQGVYEQYF. The CDR3 DNA follows: TGCGCCAGCAGCCAGCCGGGACAGGGGGTCTACGAGCAGTACTTC.